This TCR beta chain was found in a study of blood T cell repertoires in COVID-19. Data came from immunoSEQ multiplex PCR; TCRdb stores just in-frame clones and leaves some out. Here the sample spans around 200,000 clones, about 83% being singletons. Germline V gene lookup returns CDR1 LNHNV and CDR2 YYDKDF (reference sequence). CDR3 length: 14 residues. With V trimmed by 0 bases and J by 5 bases, 3 bases remained unmatched. The receptor comes from a man in his forties or fifties with active or convalescent COVID-19. The chain uses TRBV15 and TRBJ2-5; 7 bases map to TRBD1. The sample taken for sequencing was peripheral blood. Here the CDR3 reads CATSRDRQGETQYF. CDR3 nucleotides: TGTGCCACCAGCAGAGATAGACAGGGCGAGACCCAGTACTTC.